One sample yielded the 18 T cell receptor beta chains listed below, sequenced in a study of blood T cell repertoires in COVID-19. Generated by immunoSEQ multiplex PCR, the TCRdb table keeps only in-frame clones and is missing some. The profile shows around 170,000 clones, about 90% of them singletons. The sequenced sample was PBMCs or T cells enriched from blood (not recorded which). Receptor source: a woman aged 45 to 65 who had recovered from COVID-19.

J is TRBJ2-1 and V is TRBV30; D may be TRBD2 (5 bases). This CDR3 spans 12 amino acids. Between the trimmed V and J ends, which lost 3 bases and 8 bases, there was a span of 11 bases. The V gene's germline CDR1 is GTSNPN and CDR2 SVGIG (reference sequence). As DNA, the CDR3 is TGTGCCTGGAGAGAGGGTAGCGATGAGCAGTTCTTC. It yields the protein CAWREGSDEQFF.

The rearrangement links TRBV7-9 to TRBJ1-1, with D maybe TRBD1 (5 bases). Germline V gives CDR1 SEHNR, CDR2 FQNEAQ (reference sequence). V dropped 5 bases and J dropped 3 bases, with 10 bases sitting between them. The CDR3 sequence is 13 residues long. CDR3 protein: CASSIRGDTEAFF. CDR3 sequence (DNA): TGTGCCAGCAGCATCCGGGGGGACACTGAAGCTTTCTTT. The full variable domain, with the rest looked up from reference TRBV7-9 and TRBJ1-1, is DTGVSQNPRHKITKRGQNVTFRCDPISEHNRLYWYRQTLGQGPEFLTYFQNEAQLEKSRLLSDRFSAERPKGSFSTLEIQRTEQGDSAMYLCASSIRGDTEAFFGQGTRLTVV.

The chain recombines TRBV7-2 with TRBJ2-1, with 7 bases aligning to TRBD2. The germline V gene has CDR1 SGHTA and CDR2 FQGNSA. The CDR3 totals 14 residues. V shed 5 bases and J 2 bases; nucleotides not matched to a gene: 3. In DNA form, the CDR3 reads TGTGCCAGCAGCGAGACTAGCACCTACAATGAGCAGTTCTTC. It yields the protein CASSETSTYNEQFF.

The rearrangement links TRBV19 to TRBJ2-5, with D possibly matching TRBD1 (6 bases). CDR1 is LNHDA, CDR2 SQIVND, per germline (reference sequence). The CDR3 spans 15 residues. Trimming pared 3 bases from V and 4 bases from J, leaving 15 bases between. The CDR3 sequence is CASSIGQGMGETQYF. As DNA, the CDR3 is TGTGCCAGTAGTATCGGGCAGGGGATGGGAGAGACCCAGTACTTC. Full variable domain (outside the CDR3, taken from reference TRBV19 and TRBJ2-5): DGGITQSPKYLFRKEGQNVTLSCEQNLNHDAMYWYRQDPGQGLRLIYYSQIVNDFQKGDIAEGYSVSREKKESFPLTVTSAQKNPTAFYLCASSIGQGMGETQYFGPGTRLLVL.

This chain connects TRBV7-2 to TRBJ1-1; no firm D call. CDR1 SGHTA and CDR2 FQGNSA come from the germline V gene. The CDR3 totals 14 residues. Trimming took 5 bases from V and 2 from J, leaving 12 bases between them. The CDR3 sequence: CASSPAGRNTEAFF. Here the CDR3 DNA reads TGTGCCAGCAGCCCAGCGGGCAGAAACACTGAAGCTTTCTTT.

A few counts support this clone. This chain uses TRBV19 with TRBJ2-1; 9 bases line up with TRBD2. Per the germline V gene, CDR1 is LNHDA and CDR2 is SQIVND (reference sequence). The V gene end was trimmed by 7 bases and the J gene end by 9 bases; junction bases not matched to a gene: 10. The CDR3 is 14 residues long. CDR3 sequence reads: CASTSGKIRGEQFF. The CDR3 bases are TGTGCCAGTACTAGCGGGAAGATACGCGGTGAGCAGTTCTTC. The complete variable domain, with remaining parts taken from reference TRBV19 and TRBJ2-1, reads DGGITQSPKYLFRKEGQNVTLSCEQNLNHDAMYWYRQDPGQGLRLIYYSQIVNDFQKGDIAEGYSVSREKKESFPLTVTSAQKNPTAFYLCASTSGKIRGEQFFGPGTRLTVL.

The chain has TRBV6-5 and TRBJ1-1, with TRBD1 identical over 8 bases. With V trimmed by 7 bases and J by 4 bases, 8 bases remained unmatched. The CDR3 consists of 14 residues. From germline, CDR1 is MNHEY and CDR2 SVGAGI. The CDR3 nucleotides read TGTGCCAGCACCGACAGGGGAGGTAGCACTGAAGCTTTCTTT. It yields the protein CASTDRGGSTEAFF.

This sequence joins TRBV12-5 and TRBJ1-1, with D unresolved. The length of the CDR3 is 15 residues. V was trimmed by 6 bases and J by 4 bases, leaving 18 bases between them. CDR1 is LGHNT, CDR2 FRNRAP, per germline. This CDR3 is CASGPKAQWSTEAFF. The CDR3 nucleotides read TGTGCTAGTGGCCCAAAGGCACAGTGGTCCACTGAAGCTTTCTTT. Using reference TRBV12-5 and TRBJ1-1 for the parts outside the CDR3, the full variable domain is DARVTQTPRHKVTEMGQEVTMRCQPILGHNTVFWYRQTMMQGLELLAYFRNRAPLDDSGMPKDRFSAEMPDATLATLKIQPSEPRDSAVYFCASGPKAQWSTEAFFGQGTRLTVV.

The chain is built from TRBV9 and TRBJ1-1; no clear D. Germline V gene sequence: CDR1 SGDLS, CDR2 YYNGEE. The V and J ends lost 0 bases and 7 bases respectively, with 10 bases between them. The CDR3 totals 13 residues. The DNA of the CDR3 is TGTGCCAGCAGCGTAGCCCCGACTGGTGAAGCTTTCTTT. This gives the protein CASSVAPTGEAFF.

This rearrangement joins TRBV4-1 to TRBJ1-6; the D gene is possibly TRBD1 (5 bases). This CDR3 has 17 residues. Germline values: CDR1 MGHRA, CDR2 YSYEKL. Trimming pared 5 bases from V and 7 bases from J, leaving 21 bases between. The CDR3 is CASSSRLEAPGNSPLHF. Written as DNA, the CDR3 is TGCGCCAGCAGCTCCCGCCTAGAAGCGCCAGGGAATTCACCCCTCCACTTT.

The chain has TRBV7-6 and TRBJ1-1, with D possibly TRBD1 on 5 matching bases. V was shortened by 4 bases and J by 4 bases, with 7 bases between the two germline ends. Germline assignment: CDR1 SGHVS and CDR2 FNYEAQ. This CDR3 comprises 12 residues. The CDR3 DNA reads as TGTGCCAGCAGCTCCGGGGGCACTGAAGCTTTCTTT. Translation gives CASSSGGTEAFF.

The J gene is TRBJ1-1, the V gene TRBV6-5; TRBD1 aligns across 9 bases. Per germline, CDR1 MNHEY and CDR2 SVGAGI. V was clipped by 6 bases and J by 6 bases; unmatched bases: 8. The CDR3 contains 14 residues. CDR3 sequence (DNA): TGTGCCAGCAGCTCCGGGACAGGGACATCTGAAGCTTTCTTT. Protein: CASSSGTGTSEAFF.

This chain connects TRBV6-2 or TRBV6-3 to TRBJ2-2; D gene uncertain. This CDR3 contains 12 residues. The ends were cut back, 6 bases at V and 4 bases at J, with 6 bases in the middle. From germline, CDR1 is MNHEY and CDR2 SVGEGT. CDR3 bases: TGTGCCAGCAGCCCCGTCACCGGGGAGCTGTTTTTT. Translating it yields CASSPVTGELFF.

The chain combines TRBV5-4 with TRBJ1-2, with a tentative D call TRBD1 (5 bases). The CDR3 contains 14 residues. V was trimmed by 4 bases and J by 7 bases, leaving 17 bases between them. CDR1 SGHNT and CDR2 YYREEE come from the germline V gene (reference sequence). The CDR3 loop is CASSRREDRGGYTF. The CDR3 DNA is TGTGCCAGCAGCCGGAGGGAGGATAGGGGTGGCTACACCTTC.

The chain combines TRBV5-4 with TRBJ2-3; tentative D call: TRBD1 (5 bases). The CDR3 length is 15 residues. V was clipped by 0 bases and J by 1 base, with 9 bases between them. Germline V CDR1 and CDR2: SGHNT, YYREEE (reference sequence). CDR3 loop: CASSLGGQGTDTQYF. The CDR3 DNA reads as TGTGCCAGCAGCTTGGGAGGACAAGGCACAGATACGCAGTATTTT.

The chain is built from TRBV15 and TRBJ2-7; 11 bases agree with TRBD2. Looked up from germline, CDR1 is LNHNV and CDR2 is YYDKDF (reference sequence). The V gene end was trimmed by 5 bases and the J gene end by 5 bases; junction bases not matched to a gene: 2. This CDR3 spans 13 amino acids. CDR3 sequence: CATSGTSGDEQYF. In DNA, the CDR3 is TGTGCCACCAGCGGGACTAGCGGCGACGAGCAGTACTTC.

This clone was seen only a few times. The chain has TRBV19 and TRBJ1-2; D perhaps matches TRBD1 (6 bases). Trimming pared 5 bases from V and 8 bases from J, leaving 18 bases between. This CDR3 region has 14 residues. Germline CDR1 reads LNHDA; CDR2 reads SQIVND (reference sequence). The CDR3 sequence: CASSWAQGSRGYTF. CDR3 DNA sequence: TGTGCCAGTAGTTGGGCCCAGGGGTCGCGGGGCTACACCTTC.

The CDR3, as DNA: TGTGCCAGCAGTGACTTTCCCCGACAGGGGGCGCGTTGGACTAGCGGTTTTAGGGAGCAGTACTTC. It is translated as CASSDFPRQGARWTSGFREQYF. The J gene is TRBJ2-7, the V gene TRBV6-4; the D gene could be TRBD1 or TRBD2 (10 bases each). Trimming took 1 base from V and 7 from J, leaving 38 bases between them. CDR1 is MRHNA and CDR2 is SNTAGT in the germline V gene. This CDR3 comprises 22 residues.